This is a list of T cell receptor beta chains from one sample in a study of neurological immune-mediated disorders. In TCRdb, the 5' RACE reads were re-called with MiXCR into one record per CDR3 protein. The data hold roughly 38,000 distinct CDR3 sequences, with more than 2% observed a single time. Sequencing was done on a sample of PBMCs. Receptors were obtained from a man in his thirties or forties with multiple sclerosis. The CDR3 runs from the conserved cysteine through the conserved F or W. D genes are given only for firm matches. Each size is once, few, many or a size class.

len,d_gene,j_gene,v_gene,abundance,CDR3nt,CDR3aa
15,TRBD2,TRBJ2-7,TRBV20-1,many,TGCAGTGCTAGAGTGACTAGCGGGACAGGAGACGAGCAGTACTTC,CSARVTSGTGDEQYF
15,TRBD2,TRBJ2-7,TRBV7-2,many,TGTGCCAGCAGCTTAGGCCTAGCGGGTACCTACGAGCAGTACTTC,CASSLGLAGTYEQYF
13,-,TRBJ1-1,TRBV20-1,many,TGCAGTGCTAGTCCCGGGGAGCACACTGAAGCTTTCTTT,CSASPGEHTEAFF
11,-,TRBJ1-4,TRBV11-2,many,TGTGCCAGCAGCTTAAGCGAAAAACTGTTTTTT,CASSLSEKLFF
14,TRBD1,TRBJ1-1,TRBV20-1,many,TGCAGTGCTGACGGGACAGTAATGAACACTGAAGCTTTCTTT,CSADGTVMNTEAFF
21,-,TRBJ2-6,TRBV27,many,TGTGCCAGCAGTTCAACGTATGGGATATCTGGCAACCTGGGGGGGGCCAACGTCCTGACTTTC,CASSSTYGISGNLGGANVLTF
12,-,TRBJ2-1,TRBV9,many,TGTGCCAGCAGCGTAGGAGGGCATGAGCAGTTCTTC,CASSVGGHEQFF
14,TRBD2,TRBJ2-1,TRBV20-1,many,TGCAGTGCTACTCGGGGGGGTTCCTACAATGAGCAGTTCTTC,CSATRGGSYNEQFF
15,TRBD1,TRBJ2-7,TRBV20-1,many,TGCAGTGCTAGAGACACCGGGACAGGGGGGCGCGAGCAGTACTTC,CSARDTGTGGREQYF
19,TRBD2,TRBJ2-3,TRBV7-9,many,TGTGCCAGCAGGCACCTACGATCCGGGACTAGCACCCGACGTGATACGCAGTATTTT,CASRHLRSGTSTRRDTQYF
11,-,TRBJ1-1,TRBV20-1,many,TGCAGTGGTCAGATGAACACTGAAGCTTTCTTT,CSGQMNTEAFF
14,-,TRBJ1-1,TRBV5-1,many,TGCGCCAGCAGTAGACAGTTGGGAGACACTGAAGCTTTCTTT,CASSRQLGDTEAFF
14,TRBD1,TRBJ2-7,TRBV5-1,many,TGCGCCAGCAGCCCGGACAGGGGGCGCGGAGAGCAGTACTTC,CASSPDRGRGEQYF
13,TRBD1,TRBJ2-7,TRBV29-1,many,TGCAGCGTTACGACAGGGATTGTTAACGAGCAGTACTTC,CSVTTGIVNEQYF
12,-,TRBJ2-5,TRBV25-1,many,TGTGCCAGCAGAGGGCTCAGGGAGACCCAGTACTTC,CASRGLRETQYF
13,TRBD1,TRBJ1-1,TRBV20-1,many,TGCAGTGCTAGTACAGGGGATCACACTGAAGCTTTCTTT,CSASTGDHTEAFF
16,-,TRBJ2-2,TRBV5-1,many,TGCGCCAGCAGCCGTGCCGGGACAACGGGGACCGGGGAGCTGTTTTTT,CASSRAGTTGTGELFF
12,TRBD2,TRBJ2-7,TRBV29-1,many,TGCAGCGTTGTCAGCGGGGGTTACGAGCAGTACTTC,CSVVSGGYEQYF
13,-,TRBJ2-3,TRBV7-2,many,TGTGCCAGCAGCGCGGGCCCCACAGATACGCAGTATTTT,CASSAGPTDTQYF
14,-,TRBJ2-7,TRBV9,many,TGTGCCAGCAGCGTCGGGACAAGCAATTACGAGCAGTACTTC,CASSVGTSNYEQYF
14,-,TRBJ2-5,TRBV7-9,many,TGTGCCAGCAGCTTAGGGGACCAAGTTCGGACCCAGTACTTC,CASSLGDQVRTQYF
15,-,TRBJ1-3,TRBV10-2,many,TGCGCCAGCAGTGAGTCAGAGGACTCTGGAAACACCATATATTTT,CASSESEDSGNTIYF
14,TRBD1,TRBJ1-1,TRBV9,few,TGTGCCAGCAGCGTTAGACAGGGATCCACTGAAGCTTTCTTT,CASSVRQGSTEAFF
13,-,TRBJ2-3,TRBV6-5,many,TGTGCCAGCAGTAAACCAGGGGCAGATACGCAGTATTTT,CASSKPGADTQYF
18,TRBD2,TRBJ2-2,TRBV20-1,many,TGCAGTGCTAGAGATGTGACTAGCGGGACAACGAACACCGGGGAGCTGTTTTTT,CSARDVTSGTTNTGELFF
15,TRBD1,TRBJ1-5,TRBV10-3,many,TGTGCCATCGCACGTACAGGGGTTAGCAATCAGCCCCAGCATTTT,CAIARTGVSNQPQHF
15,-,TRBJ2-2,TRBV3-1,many,TGTGCCAGTCGCCTTACAGGGCTTGCCGGCGGGGAGCTGTTTTTT,CASRLTGLAGGELFF
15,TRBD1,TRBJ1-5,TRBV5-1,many,TGCGCCAGCAGCTTGGACAGGGGCGGGAATCAGCCCCAGCATTTT,CASSLDRGGNQPQHF
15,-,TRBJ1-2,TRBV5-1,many,TGCGCCAGCAGCTTGGCCAGGACAGAGAACTATGGCTACACCTTC,CASSLARTENYGYTF
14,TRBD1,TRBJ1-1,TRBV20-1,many,TGCAGTGCCCAGGACAGGGGGCGCCTCACTGAAGCTTTCTTT,CSAQDRGRLTEAFF